This T cell receptor (beta chain) was found in a study of T cells in Graves' hyperthyroidism and ophthalmopathy. This clonotype was observed a few times. Regions amplified from RNA transcripts were the TCR beta CDR3 regions. Using the HTBI primer set, a first-round RT-PCR was run on the TCR CDR3. TCRdb reanalysed the multiplex PCR reads using MiXCR and keeps one entry per CDR3 protein. The sample consists of some 650,000 distinct CDR3 sequences, 15% to 20% of them appearing once. The TCR sequence derives from a middle-aged woman with Graves' ophthalmopathy. Material for sequencing was blood.

The CDR3 is CSAQVENTEAFF. The CDR3 DNA is TGCAGCGCCCAGGTGGAGAACACTGAAGCTTTCTTT. The chain joins TRBV29-1 to TRBJ1-1; no clear D gene. The CDR3 contains 12 residues. Germline V gives CDR1 SQVTM, CDR2 ANQGSEA. Trimming took 7 bases from V and 1 from J, leaving 10 bases between them. Drawing the rest from reference TRBV29-1 and TRBJ1-1, the complete variable domain is SAVISQKPSRDICQRGTSLTIQCQVDSQVTMMFWYRQQPGQSLTLIATANQGSEATYESGFVIDKFPISRPNLTFSTLTVSNMSPEDSSIYLCSAQVENTEAFFGQGTRLTVV.